Presented here are 15 T cell receptor beta chains from one specimen sequenced in a study. Produced via immunoSEQ multiplex PCR; TCRdb's table is partial and in-frame only. Of under 65,000 clones listed, 93% were seen once; the top ten hold about 10%. What was sequenced was PBMCs. The receptors were sampled from a man aged 35 to 55 with rheumatoid arthritis.

The V and J genes are TRBV24-1 and TRBJ2-1; maybe TRBD2 (5 bases). CDR1 and CDR2 (germline): KGHDR, SFDVKD. The CDR3 totals 12 residues. Trimming took off 0 bases at V and 9 bases at J, with 5 bases between the two ends. The CDR3, as DNA: TGTGCCACCAGTGATTTGGAGGGTGAGCAGTTCTTC. Amino acid sequence: CATSDLEGEQFF.

Remarks on this clone: No DNA is shown, since the ends of the CDR3 on it are uncertain; the CDR3 is the one TCRdb lists. CDR3 sequence reads: CASILDFNTGELFF. The chain couples TRBV6-5 to TRBJ2-2; the tabulated D call, TRBD2, remains unverified against the DNA. The CDR3 spans 14 residues, counting both ends. Germline CDR1 MNHEY, CDR2 SVGAGI.

This clone occurred a few times. The chain joins TRBV7-6 to TRBJ2-7; maybe TRBD1 (5 bases). Trimming shortened V by 7 bases and J by 6 bases, and 13 bases separated the two germline ends. Germline V gives CDR1 SGHVS, CDR2 FNYEAQ. This CDR3 is built from 12 residues. The CDR3 DNA is TGTGCCAGCATCCATTCTACAGGCGAGCAGTACTTC. Translating gives CASIHSTGEQYF.

This rearrangement joins TRBV5-5 to TRBJ1-5; 8 bases match TRBD1. Losses at the gene ends were 4 bases for V and 2 bases for J; bases not matched to a gene: 8. The length of the CDR3 is 16 residues. The germline CDR1 and CDR2 sequences are SGHKS and YYEKEE (reference sequence). The CDR3 nucleotides are TGTGCCAGCAGCGTCCTGTCGGGACAGGGCAATCAGCCCCAGCATTTT. It is translated as CASSVLSGQGNQPQHF.

The chain carries TRBV14 and TRBJ2-1, with 7 bases fitting TRBD2. Germline V gives CDR1 SGHDN, CDR2 FVKESK. The CDR3 runs to 15 residues. The V segment lost 4 bases and the J segment 9 bases; nucleotides outside the gene matches: 12. This CDR3 reads CASSPLADTGGEQFF. The CDR3 bases are TGTGCCAGCAGCCCGCTAGCGGACACTGGGGGTGAGCAGTTCTTC.

The V gene is TRBV11-3, the J gene TRBJ2-7, with D hard to call. Per germline, CDR1 SGHNT and CDR2 YENEEA. The CDR3 consists of 14 residues. V lost 4 bases and J 2 bases, leaving 12 bases between the germline ends. The chain's CDR3 is CASSSTLSPYEQYF. The DNA of the CDR3 is TGTGCCAGCAGCTCAACCCTCTCCCCCTACGAGCAGTACTTC.

The rearrangement links TRBV4-1 to TRBJ2-2; 9 bases are shared with TRBD1. The CDR3 totals 16 residues. J gave up 4 bases and V 4 bases, and 7 bases lay outside the gene matches. Germline lookup yields CDR1 MGHRA and CDR2 YSYEKL. The CDR3 here is CASSLPQGAGTGELFF. CDR3 coding DNA: TGCGCCAGCAGCCTCCCACAGGGGGCTGGCACCGGGGAGCTGTTTTTT.

The chain couples TRBV19 to TRBJ2-3; D is perhaps TRBD1 or TRBD2 (5 bases each). The CDR3 contains 15 residues. V was clipped by 1 base and J by 2 bases, with 10 bases between them. Germline CDR1 reads LNHDA; CDR2 reads SQIVND (reference sequence). The CDR3 nucleotides read TGTGCCAGTAGTATAGGAGGGGCCGACACAGATACGCAGTATTTT. This sequence encodes CASSIGGADTDTQYF.

The rearrangement joins TRBV7-9 to TRBJ1-2; 10 bases are shared with TRBD1. Trimming removed 3 bases from V and 4 bases from J; junction bases left unmatched: 8. The CDR3 runs to 16 residues. Germline V gene sequence: CDR1 SEHNR, CDR2 FQNEAQ (reference sequence). CDR3 sequence reads: CASSFNSGQGSYGYTF. The CDR3 coding sequence is TGTGCCAGCAGCTTCAATTCGGGACAGGGGAGCTATGGCTACACCTTC.

The chain is built from TRBV9 and TRBJ2-3, with unresolved D. Trimming took off 0 bases at V and 2 bases at J, with 10 bases between the two ends. There are 15 residues in the CDR3. CDR1 and CDR2 from the germline V gene are SGDLS and YYNGEE. The CDR3 loop reads CASSVGGGTTDTQYF. CDR3 nucleotide sequence: TGTGCCAGCAGCGTAGGTGGTGGCACCACAGATACGCAGTATTTT.

The CDR3 nucleotides read TGTGCCATCAGTGACGTCACAGGTTCCTACGAGCAGTACTTC. Its protein product is CAISDVTGSYEQYF. The chain combines TRBV10-3 with TRBJ2-7, with a weak D call TRBD1 (5 bases). This CDR3 is built from 14 residues. Germline-derived CDR1 and CDR2 are ENHRY and SYGVKD. V lost 3 bases to trimming and J lost 1 base, with 10 bases between them.

The chain links TRBV7-3 to TRBJ1-2, with 7 bases fitting TRBD1. The V segment lost 4 bases and the J segment 7 bases; nucleotides outside the gene matches: 15. The length of the CDR3 is 16 residues. Germline V gene sequence: CDR1 SGHTA, CDR2 FQGTGA. CDR3 sequence (DNA): TGTGCCAGCAGCTCCCGACCGGGACAGCCCAGCGGTGGCTACACCTTC. Amino acid sequence: CASSSRPGQPSGGYTF.

This clone has a single count. As DNA, the CDR3 is TGTGCCAGCAGCGCCGCGGGCGGTAGCACAGATACGCAGTATTTT. Its protein product is CASSAAGGSTDTQYF. The rearrangement uses TRBV9 and TRBJ2-3; D possibly corresponds to TRBD2 (5 bases). The CDR3 contains 15 residues. Trimming stripped 3 bases from V and 0 bases from J, with 11 bases between. Per the germline V gene, CDR1 is SGDLS and CDR2 is YYNGEE.

The chain carries TRBV19 and TRBJ1-6; weak D call: TRBD1 (5 bases). The CDR3 totals 14 residues. Germline V gene lookup returns CDR1 LNHDA and CDR2 SQIVND (reference sequence). Deletions cut 4 bases from V and 5 bases from J, with 9 bases between. The CDR3 protein is CASSTRVNNSPLHF. The CDR3 DNA reads TGTGCCAGTAGTACCAGGGTGAATAATTCACCCCTCCACTTT.

The chain joins TRBV6-2 or TRBV6-3 to TRBJ2-2; 7 bases map to TRBD1. The V segment lost 6 bases and the J segment 0 bases; nucleotides outside the gene matches: 19. CDR1 and CDR2 (germline): MNHEY, SVGEGT. The CDR3 covers 20 residues. In DNA form, the CDR3 reads TGTGCCAGCAGCCACTCCGATAGGCGATTGGACAGGACGAACACCGGGGAGCTGTTTTTT. Amino acids: CASSHSDRRLDRTNTGELFF.